These 32 T cell receptor beta chains were sequenced from one sample in a study of OX40 agonist ivuxolimab in advanced cancers. Assay used: immunoSEQ multiplex PCR; TCRdb lists only in-frame clones, some missing. The profile shows roughly 61,000 clones, 80% to 90% of them singletons. The specimen comprised CD4+ or CD8+ T cells sorted from blood, sampled in a trial of the OX40 agonist ivuxolimab. These TCRs come from an adult with an advanced solid tumor such as melanoma, head and neck, liver or kidney cancer.

The V and J genes are TRBV5-1 and TRBJ1-5; 8 positions agree with TRBD1. This CDR3 region has 14 residues. The J segment lost 6 bases and the V segment lost 0 bases, leaving 2 bases of the junction unmatched. Germline V lookup: CDR1 SGHRS, CDR2 YFSETQ. The CDR3 coding sequence is TGCGCCAGCAGCTTGGAGACAGGGGTTCAGCCCCAGCATTTT. This sequence encodes CASSLETGVQPQHF.

This chain links TRBV4-1 with TRBJ2-6; 7 bases match TRBD2. The CDR3 contains 17 residues. Germline-derived CDR1 and CDR2 are MGHRA and YSYEKL. V lost 2 bases, J lost 2 bases, and 6 bases stayed unmatched. As DNA, the CDR3 is TGCGCCAGCAGCCAACGGGGGGTGCTGCCTGGGGCCAACGTCCTGACTTTC. Protein product: CASSQRGVLPGANVLTF.

The gene calls are TRBV11-3 and TRBJ1-1, with D possibly being TRBD1 (6 bases). Germline V CDR1 and CDR2: SGHNT, YENEEA. This CDR3 has 16 residues. Between the trimmed V and J ends, which lost 5 bases and 5 bases, there was a span of 21 bases. CDR3 nucleotide sequence: TGTGCCAGCAGCATACCACAAGGAGGGGGAGGGACTGAAGCTTTCTTT. Translating gives CASSIPQGGGGTEAFF.

The J gene is TRBJ2-3, the V gene TRBV28, with 7 bases identical to TRBD2. CDR3 size: 13 residues. Germline lookup yields CDR1 MDHEN and CDR2 SYDVKM. V lost 11 bases, J lost 3 bases, and 8 bases stayed unmatched. The CDR3 sequence: CAGCWGGTDTQYF. The CDR3 DNA follows: TGTGCCGGGTGTTGGGGGGGGACAGATACGCAGTATTTT.

The V gene is TRBV19, the J gene TRBJ2-3; no firm D call. This CDR3 has 16 amino acids. In germline, CDR1 is LNHDA, CDR2 SQIVND (reference sequence). V lost 5 bases to trimming and J lost 4 bases, with 19 bases between them. CDR3 loop: CASSPRAAFLPDTQYF. In DNA, the CDR3 is TGTGCCAGTAGTCCTAGGGCCGCTTTTTTGCCAGATACGCAGTATTTT.

A few counts support this clone. Here the CDR3 reads CASKGSSNQPQHF. The CDR3 nucleotides are TGTGCCAGTAAAGGTTCTAGCAATCAGCCCCAGCATTTT. The chain recombines TRBV19 with TRBJ1-5; unclear D gene. V lost 7 bases and J lost 0, with 7 bases in between. The CDR3 is made up of 13 amino acids. Looked up from germline, CDR1 is LNHDA and CDR2 is SQIVND (reference sequence).

V gene TRBV7-8 combines with J gene TRBJ2-1; 8 bases agree with TRBD1. J gave up 3 bases and V 5 bases, and 6 bases lay outside the gene matches. The CDR3 has 15 amino acids. Germline-derived CDR1 and CDR2 are SGHVS and FQNEAQ. This CDR3 reads CASSIRTGSYNEQFF. The CDR3 DNA sequence: TGTGCCAGCAGCATCCGGACAGGGAGCTACAATGAGCAGTTCTTC.

This chain links TRBV7-9 with TRBJ2-3; tentatively, D is TRBD1 (5 bases). V lost 5 bases and J lost 0, with 12 bases in between. Germline CDR1 SEHNR, CDR2 FQNEAQ (reference sequence). The CDR3 has 15 residues. The DNA of the CDR3 is TGTGCCAGCAGCCCGGACATAACTAGCACAGATACGCAGTATTTT. Protein: CASSPDITSTDTQYF. Together with reference TRBV7-9 and TRBJ2-3, the CDR3 gives the full variable domain: DTGVSQNPRHKITKRGQNVTFRCDPISEHNRLYWYRQTLGQGPEFLTYFQNEAQLEKSRLLSDRFSAERPKGSFSTLEIQRTEQGDSAMYLCASSPDITSTDTQYFGPGTRLTVL.

Here the CDR3 reads CASRQGARQPQHF. In DNA, the CDR3 is TGTGCCAGCCGACAGGGGGCAAGACAGCCCCAGCATTTT. The gene calls are TRBV7-9 and TRBJ1-5; 10 positions match TRBD1. Germline V gives CDR1 SEHNR, CDR2 FQNEAQ (reference sequence). The CDR3 is made up of 13 amino acids. J was trimmed by 7 bases and V by 8 bases; bases with no gene match: 5.

This chain uses TRBV7-3 with TRBJ2-1; TRBD2 agrees at 8 bases. The germline gives CDR1 SGHTA, CDR2 FQGTGA. This CDR3 region has 16 residues. The V and J ends lost 5 bases and 5 bases, in that order; junction bases with no gene match: 11. The CDR3 coding sequence is TGTGCCAGCAGCGCTACCGGGACTAGTAGGGACAATGAGCAGTTCTTC. It codes for CASSATGTSRDNEQFF.

The chain combines TRBV4-3 with TRBJ2-2; 8 nucleotides agree with TRBD2. The CDR3 loop spans 18 amino acids. The V and J ends lost 3 bases and 4 bases, in that order; junction bases with no gene match: 13. Germline V gene sequence: CDR1 LGHNA, CDR2 YSLEER. The DNA of the CDR3 is TGCGCCAGCAGCCACCCGGGACTAGTCGGGCTGGGCACCGGGGAGCTGTTTTTT. Translated, it gives CASSHPGLVGLGTGELFF.

The chain joins TRBV27 to TRBJ1-2; TRBD1 might be the D (6 bases). CDR1 MNHEY and CDR2 SMNVEV come from the germline V gene (reference sequence). The V end was cut by 7 bases, the J end by 3 bases, with 27 bases between. CDR3 length equals 18 residues. CDR3 amino acids: CASTATGAGSTGHYGYTF. In nucleotides, the CDR3 is TGTGCCAGCACGGCCACGGGGGCCGGCTCAACAGGCCACTATGGCTACACCTTC.

The chain joins TRBV7-8 to TRBJ1-1; the D is unclear. The V gene's germline CDR1 is SGHVS and CDR2 FQNEAQ. V lost 0 bases and J lost 4, with 18 bases in between. The CDR3 consists of 17 residues. The CDR3 DNA is TGTGCCAGCAGCTTAGCCTTCGTAAGTCCCAAGAGCACTGAAGCTTTCTTT. Its protein product is CASSLAFVSPKSTEAFF.

V is TRBV28 and J is TRBJ2-1, with 13 bases that match TRBD2. Per germline, CDR1 MDHEN and CDR2 SYDVKM. This CDR3 spans 16 amino acids. V was clipped by 4 bases and J by 7 bases; unmatched bases: 7. Here the CDR3 DNA reads TGTGCCAGCAGTTCCCGGACTAGCGGGAGCTTTAATGAGCAGTTCTTC. This sequence encodes CASSSRTSGSFNEQFF.

A remark on this clone: The sample carries other DNA sequences with the same CDR3. The chain is built from TRBV7-9 and TRBJ2-7; 12 bases line up with TRBD2. Unmatched junction bases numbered 2, after V lost 4 bases and J lost 4 bases. Germline V gives CDR1 SEHNR, CDR2 FQNEAQ (reference sequence). This CDR3 is built from 14 residues. The DNA for the CDR3 is TGTGCCAGCAGCTCAGGACTAGCGGGATACGAGCAGTACTTC. Residues: CASSSGLAGYEQYF.

The J gene is TRBJ1-3, the V gene TRBV28; D ambiguous. Trimming took 5 bases from V and 4 from J, leaving 12 bases between them. CDR3 length: 14 amino acids. Germline CDR1 reads MDHEN; CDR2 reads SYDVKM. CDR3 nucleotide sequence: TGTGCCAGCAGTACTCACCTCCGGGGAAACACCATATATTTT. Its protein is CASSTHLRGNTIYF.

This clone turned up a few times. This chain joins TRBV10-3 and TRBJ1-1; D uncertain. Germline loops: CDR1 ENHRY, CDR2 SYGVKD. CDR3 size: 11 residues. Trimming pared 6 bases from V and 2 bases from J, leaving 4 bases between. CDR3 in amino acids: CAIRENTEAFF. DNA for the CDR3: TGTGCCATCAGGGAAAACACTGAAGCTTTCTTT.

This chain joins TRBV28 and TRBJ1-2; D not certain. CDR3 length: 11 amino acids. The V end lost 3 bases, the J end lost 6 bases, and 5 bases lay between the germline ends. The germline CDR1 and CDR2 sequences are MDHEN and SYDVKM. CDR3 sequence reads: CASSFPDGYTF. CDR3 in DNA: TGTGCCAGCAGTTTTCCGGATGGCTACACCTTC.

This chain links TRBV18 with TRBJ2-5; 8 bases line up with TRBD1. The CDR3 length is 15 residues. Trimming at V came to 4 bases and at J to 5 bases, leaving 9 bases not matched to a gene. CDR1 and CDR2 (germline): KGHSH, LQKENI. The CDR3 nucleotides read TGTGCCAGCTCACTCACAGGGGGTTCCTCGGAGACCCAGTACTTC. Its protein product is CASSLTGGSSETQYF.

This chain uses TRBV5-4 with TRBJ1-3, with D maybe TRBD1 (5 bases). Germline lookup yields CDR1 SGHNT and CDR2 YYREEE (reference sequence). The CDR3 covers 17 residues. V lost 3 bases and J 0 bases, leaving 16 bases between the germline ends. The CDR3 DNA is TGTGCCAGCAGCTATATGCGAGGGGCAACCTCTGGAAACACCATATATTTT. Protein: CASSYMRGATSGNTIYF.

This chain connects TRBV11-2 to TRBJ2-5; 9 bases are a match to TRBD1. Germline lookup yields CDR1 SGHAT and CDR2 FQNNGV. The length of the CDR3 is 14 residues. Trimming took 1 base from V and 5 from J; bases not matched to a gene: 2. The CDR3 protein is CASSLGTGEETQYF. CDR3 nucleotide sequence: TGTGCCAGCAGCTTAGGGACAGGGGAGGAGACCCAGTACTTC.

The chain carries TRBV11-1 and TRBJ2-6, with D possibly called TRBD1 or TRBD2 (6 bases each). This CDR3 region has 17 residues. Trimming took 5 bases from V and 2 from J, leaving 16 bases between them. The V gene's germline CDR1 is SGHAT and CDR2 FQDESV (reference sequence). CDR3 protein: CASSTRGAGTGANVLTF. The CDR3 coding sequence is TGTGCCAGCAGCACAAGGGGGGCGGGGACTGGGGCCAACGTCCTGACTTTC.

This chain uses TRBV18 with TRBJ2-7; 7 bases line up with TRBD1. The CDR3 extends over 15 amino acids. Germline V gives CDR1 KGHSH, CDR2 LQKENI. After removal of 6 bases from V and 6 bases from J, the junction contained 14 bases not matched to a gene. The CDR3 sequence: CASSPGQEVRREQYF. The CDR3 nucleotides are TGTGCCAGCTCCCCAGGACAGGAAGTTCGCCGCGAGCAGTACTTC.

This chain uses TRBV27 with TRBJ2-7, with 7 bases fitting TRBD1. The length of the CDR3 is 13 residues. Unmatched junction bases numbered 2, after V lost 6 bases and J lost 0 bases. CDR1 MNHEY and CDR2 SMNVEV come from the germline V gene (reference sequence). CDR3 bases: TGTGCCAGCAGCTGGGACAGCTCCTACGAGCAGTACTTC. It is translated as CASSWDSSYEQYF.

The chain links TRBV28 to TRBJ1-2; 7 bases align to TRBD1. The J segment lost 6 bases and the V segment lost 6 bases, leaving 19 bases of the junction unmatched. CDR1 is MDHEN and CDR2 is SYDVKM in the germline V gene. The CDR3 is made up of 17 amino acids. CDR3 protein: CASRLSGQVGSSNGYTF. The CDR3 DNA follows: TGTGCCAGCAGGTTGTCTGGACAGGTGGGGTCTAGTAATGGCTACACCTTC.

This rearrangement joins TRBV27 to TRBJ2-7; D is perhaps TRBD1 (5 bases). V lost 2 bases, J lost 4 bases, and 12 bases lay in between. The CDR3 has 14 amino acids. The germline CDR1 and CDR2 sequences are MNHEY and SMNVEV (reference sequence). The CDR3 here is CASSLGAGRYEQYF. The CDR3 nucleotides are TGTGCCAGCAGTTTAGGGGCAGGGCGATACGAGCAGTACTTC.

This sequence joins TRBV18 and TRBJ1-1; TRBD1 matches 8 bases. CDR3 size: 15 residues. Trimming removed 6 bases from V and 4 bases from J; junction bases left unmatched: 10. Per the germline V gene, CDR1 is KGHSH and CDR2 is LQKENI. The CDR3: CASSFMTGVSTEAFF. For the CDR3, the DNA is TGTGCCAGCTCCTTTATGACAGGGGTGAGCACTGAAGCTTTCTTT.

This clone was observed once. V gene TRBV28 combines with J gene TRBJ1-1, with TRBD1 as a possible D gene (6 bases). The germline V and J ends were trimmed by 1 base and 5 bases, with 8 bases remaining between them. From germline, CDR1 is MDHEN and CDR2 SYDVKM. This CDR3 is built from 13 residues. For the CDR3, the DNA is TGTGCCAGCAGTTTATTTCAGGGGACTGAAGCTTTCTTT. Residues: CASSLFQGTEAFF. Together with reference TRBV28 and TRBJ1-1, the CDR3 gives the full variable domain: DVKVTQSSRYLVKRTGEKVFLECVQDMDHENMFWYRQDPGLGLRLIYFSYDVKMKEKGDIPEGYSVSREKKERFSLILESASTNQTSMYLCASSLFQGTEAFFGQGTRLTVV.

This clone was seen only once. CDR3 bases: TGCGCCAGCAGCTTACAAACAGGGAACTATGGCTACACCTTC. Protein product: CASSLQTGNYGYTF. This chain connects TRBV5-1 to TRBJ1-2, with D perhaps TRBD1 (6 bases). Germline CDR1 and CDR2: SGHRS and YFSETQ. V was trimmed by 2 bases and J by 2 bases, leaving 10 bases between them. The CDR3 consists of 14 residues.

This chain joins TRBV6-1 and TRBJ2-1; unclear D gene. The CDR3 totals 15 residues. In germline, CDR1 is MNHNS, CDR2 SASEGT. V was shortened by 0 bases and J by 4 bases, with 10 bases between the two germline ends. In DNA form, the CDR3 reads TGTGCCAGCAGTGAAGCAAGGGTCCAGTACAATGAGCAGTTCTTC. It encodes CASSEARVQYNEQFF.

The gene calls are TRBV7-7 and TRBJ2-1, with 11 bases that match TRBD1. The V and J ends lost 3 bases and 0 bases, in that order; junction bases with no gene match: 7. The CDR3 is 18 amino acids. Germline CDR1 SSHAT, CDR2 FNYEAQ (reference sequence). The CDR3 is CASSFASGTGGSYNEQFF. The CDR3 coding sequence is TGTGCCAGCAGCTTCGCCTCCGGGACAGGGGGCTCCTACAATGAGCAGTTCTTC.

The chain joins TRBV7-8 to TRBJ2-3, with D perhaps matching TRBD1 or TRBD2 (6 bases each). From germline, CDR1 is SGHVS and CDR2 FQNEAQ. CDR3 size: 14 residues. The V gene lost 5 bases and the J gene lost 3 bases, with 12 bases spanning the gap. DNA of the CDR3: TGTGCCAGCAGCCTAACAGGGAGGACAGATACGCAGTATTTT. Translating gives CASSLTGRTDTQYF.